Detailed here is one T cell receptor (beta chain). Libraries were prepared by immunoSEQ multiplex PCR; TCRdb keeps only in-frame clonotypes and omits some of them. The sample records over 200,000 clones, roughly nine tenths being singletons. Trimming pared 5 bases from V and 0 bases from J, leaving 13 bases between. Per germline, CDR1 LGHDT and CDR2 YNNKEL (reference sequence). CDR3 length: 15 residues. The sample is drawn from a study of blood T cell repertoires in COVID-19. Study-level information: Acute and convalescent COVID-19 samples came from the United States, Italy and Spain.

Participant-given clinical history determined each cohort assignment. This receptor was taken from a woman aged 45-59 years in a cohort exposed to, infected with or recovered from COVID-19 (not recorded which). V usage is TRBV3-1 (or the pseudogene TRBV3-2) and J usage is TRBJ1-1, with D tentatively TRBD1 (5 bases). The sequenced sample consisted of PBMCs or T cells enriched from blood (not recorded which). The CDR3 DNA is TGTGCCAGCAGCAACGGGGGAATTATGAACACTGAAGCTTTCTTT. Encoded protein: CASSNGGIMNTEAFF.